The 32 T cell receptor beta chains below were found in one sample sequenced in a study of shared clonotypes between healthy human individuals. The method was immunoSEQ multiplex PCR; TCRdb's version includes in-frame clones alone and lacks a portion of them. The repertoire includes some 1,600,000 clones, 95% to 99% of them detected once, and less than 0.55% sits in the top ten. The sample taken for sequencing was naive CD4+ T cells sorted from blood. Described subset: CD45RA+ positively selected. These receptors were collected from a man aged 30-40 years in good health.

The chain is built from TRBV7-9 and TRBJ1-2; D not resolved. Germline lookup yields CDR1 SEHNR and CDR2 FQNEAQ (reference sequence). The CDR3 runs to 15 residues. Trimming pared 3 bases from V and 1 base from J, leaving 12 bases between. The chain's CDR3 is CASSFIVQNNYGYTF. In DNA form, the CDR3 reads TGTGCCAGCAGCTTCATTGTTCAAAATAACTATGGCTACACCTTC.

The rearrangement joins TRBV9 to TRBJ2-1, with TRBD2 identical over 7 bases. The length of the CDR3 is 16 residues. Germline CDR1 and CDR2: SGDLS and YYNGEE. V lost 1 base to trimming and J lost 5 bases; unmatched junction nucleotides: 9. CDR3 sequence reads: CASSVFPGGVDNEQFF. In nucleotides, the CDR3 is TGTGCCAGCAGCGTATTTCCTGGGGGGGTCGACAATGAGCAGTTCTTC.

In its sample, this clone was seen once. The gene calls are TRBV18 and TRBJ2-3; 7 bases map to TRBD2. The V gene end was trimmed by 2 bases and the J gene end by 5 bases; junction bases not matched to a gene: 7. Germline CDR1 reads KGHSH; CDR2 reads LQKENI. There are 15 residues in the CDR3. The chain's CDR3 is CASSPIFLAGDTQYF. Written as DNA, the CDR3 is TGTGCCAGCTCACCAATTTTCTTAGCGGGAGATACGCAGTATTTT. Supplemented by reference TRBV18 and TRBJ2-3, the full variable domain reads NAGVMQNPRHLVRRRGQEARLRCSPMKGHSHVYWYRQLPEEGLKFMVYLQKENIIDESGMPKERFSAEFPKEGPSILRIQQVVRGDSAAYFCASSPIFLAGDTQYFGPGTRLTVL.

This chain uses TRBV6-1 with TRBJ2-1; D may be TRBD1 or TRBD2 (5 bases each). Germline CDR1 and CDR2: MNHNS and SASEGT. This CDR3 is built from 15 residues. Trimming cost V 5 bases and J 2 bases, with 13 bases left between them. The CDR3 loop reads CASSLSGTAYNEQFF. CDR3 coding DNA: TGTGCCAGCAGTTTATCAGGGACGGCCTACAATGAGCAGTTCTTC.

The chain joins TRBV29-1 to TRBJ2-2; a weak D match, TRBD1 (6 bases). Germline loops: CDR1 SQVTM, CDR2 ANQGSEA. The germline V and J ends were trimmed by 7 bases and 0 bases, with 12 bases remaining between them. CDR3 size: 14 residues. For the CDR3, the DNA is TGCAGCGCCTCCGGACAGTCGAACACCGGGGAGCTGTTTTTT. Protein product: CSASGQSNTGELFF.

About this clone: The sample has other DNA sequences that encode this CDR3 too. The chain couples TRBV6-5 to TRBJ2-7, with D possibly being TRBD1 (5 bases). Germline lookup yields CDR1 MNHEY and CDR2 SVGAGI. This CDR3 has 13 amino acids. V dropped 2 bases and J dropped 3 bases, with 8 bases sitting between them. CDR3 sequence reads: CASSYRTGYEQYF. As DNA, the CDR3 is TGTGCCAGCAGTTACCGCACAGGCTACGAGCAGTACTTC.

The chain links TRBV20-1 to TRBJ2-7, with no clear D. V lost 1 base and J lost 6, with 7 bases in between. CDR3 length: 11 residues. Germline CDR1 DFQATT, CDR2 SNEGSKA (reference sequence). In DNA, the CDR3 is TGCAGTGCTAGAGCGACAACCGAGCAGTACTTC. Translated: CSARATTEQYF.

J is TRBJ2-6 and V is TRBV29-1, with 7 bases matching TRBD1. The CDR3 totals 17 residues. J was trimmed by 0 bases and V by 4 bases; bases with no gene match: 9. The V gene's germline CDR1 is SQVTM and CDR2 ANQGSEA. The CDR3, as DNA: TGCAGCGTTGGGACCACCGGGACAGACTCTGGGGCCAACGTCCTGACTTTC. This encodes CSVGTTGTDSGANVLTF.

The chain links TRBV6-5 to TRBJ2-7, with D possibly matching TRBD2 (5 bases). The germline V and J ends were trimmed by 5 bases and 7 bases, with 18 bases remaining between them. CDR1 and CDR2 (germline): MNHEY, SVGAGI. The CDR3 is 14 amino acids. The DNA for the CDR3 is TGTGCCAGCAGTCAAATGGGCGGGTATGGTGAGCAGTACTTC. Its translation is CASSQMGGYGEQYF.

A single count supports this clone. The chain employs TRBV10-3 and TRBJ2-1; 7 nucleotides agree with TRBD1. Trimming removed 4 bases from V and 5 bases from J; junction bases left unmatched: 8. Germline CDR1 and CDR2: ENHRY and SYGVKD. This CDR3 is built from 15 residues. The CDR3 bases are TGTGCCATCAGTGCGGTGGACAGGCGAAACAATGAGCAGTTCTTC. It specifies CAISAVDRRNNEQFF.

This clone was seen more than once but under ten times. This sample includes further DNA sequences coding for the same CDR3. This chain uses TRBV5-1 with TRBJ2-3, with D unclear. The CDR3 spans 11 residues. The germline V gene has CDR1 SGHRS and CDR2 YFSETQ. V was shortened by 1 base and J by 5 bases, with 2 bases between the two germline ends. CDR3 residues: CASSLKDTQYF. For the CDR3, the DNA is TGCGCCAGCAGCTTGAAAGATACGCAGTATTTT. Full variable domain (outside the CDR3, taken from reference TRBV5-1 and TRBJ2-3): KAGVTQTPRYLIKTRGQQVTLSCSPISGHRSVSWYQQTPGQGLQFLFEYFSETQRNKGNFPGRFSGRQFSNSRSEMNVSTLELGDSALYLCASSLKDTQYFGPGTRLTVL.

This sequence joins TRBV29-1 and TRBJ1-2; 9 nucleotides align to TRBD1. The germline CDR1 and CDR2 sequences are SQVTM and ANQGSEA. V was pared by 6 bases and J by 0 bases, with 8 bases of the junction left unmatched. The CDR3 is 15 residues long. The DNA for the CDR3 is TGCAGCGTAGCTGGACAGGGGAGGGCTAACTATGGCTACACCTTC. Amino acids: CSVAGQGRANYGYTF.

The rearrangement joins TRBV5-1 to TRBJ2-3; TRBD2 aligns across 7 bases. The CDR3 contains 15 residues. J was trimmed by 2 bases and V by 1 base; bases with no gene match: 4. Germline V gives CDR1 SGHRS, CDR2 YFSETQ. CDR3 nucleotide sequence: TGCGCCAGCAGCTTGACTAGCGCTAACACAGATACGCAGTATTTT. Encoded protein: CASSLTSANTDTQYF.

This chain links TRBV25-1 with TRBJ1-2; D not resolved. The CDR3 has 12 residues. V was clipped by 0 bases and J by 9 bases, with 8 bases between them. Germline V CDR1 and CDR2: MGHDK, SYGVNS. CDR3 loop: CASSEYTSSYTF. DNA of the CDR3: TGTGCCAGCAGTGAATATACCAGCAGCTACACCTTC.

The chain employs TRBV2 and TRBJ2-3, with TRBD2 matching 9 bases. Germline V gene data show CDR1 as SNHLY and CDR2 as FYNNEI. Trimming cost V 4 bases and J 1 base; bases outside gene matches: 9. The CDR3 is made up of 17 amino acids. The CDR3 DNA reads TGTGCCAGCAGTGGTCGGTCTAGCGGGATACGCACAGATACGCAGTATTTT. As protein: CASSGRSSGIRTDTQYF.

The genes are TRBV5-5 and TRBJ1-2, with TRBD1 matching over 9 bases. This CDR3 is built from 14 residues. Trimming removed 3 bases from V and 1 base from J; junction bases left unmatched: 1. The germline gives CDR1 SGHKS, CDR2 YYEKEE (reference sequence). The CDR3 loop is CASSSGQGNYGYTF. CDR3 bases: TGTGCCAGCAGCTCGGGACAGGGTAACTATGGCTACACCTTC.

The rearrangement joins TRBV9 to TRBJ2-1; 8 nucleotides agree with TRBD2. The J segment lost 15 bases and the V segment lost 0 bases, leaving 8 bases of the junction unmatched. Germline V CDR1 and CDR2: SGDLS, YYNGEE. The CDR3 loop spans 13 amino acids. In DNA form, the CDR3 reads TGTGCCAGCAGCGTAGTCTCAGGGCGGGGGGTGTTCTTC. Translated: CASSVVSGRGVFF.

The rearrangement joins TRBV25-1 to TRBJ1-5; perhaps TRBD1 as D (5 bases). Per the germline V gene, CDR1 is MGHDK and CDR2 is SYGVNS. Between the trimmed V and J ends, which lost 2 bases and 9 bases, there was a span of 8 bases. CDR3 length: 12 residues. The CDR3 DNA reads TGTGCCAGCAGTGAACCAGGGAGGCCCCAGCATTTT. This sequence encodes CASSEPGRPQHF.

V gene TRBV13 combines with J gene TRBJ2-7; 10 bases map to TRBD2. CDR3 size: 15 residues. The ends lost 2 bases at V and 2 bases at J; junction bases unmatched: 3. Germline V gives CDR1 PRHDT, CDR2 FYEKMQ (reference sequence). For the CDR3, the DNA is TGTGCCAGCAGCTTAAAAGCGGGAGGGCCCTACGAGCAGTACTTC. This gives the protein CASSLKAGGPYEQYF.

The chain combines TRBV7-6 with TRBJ2-1; 11 bases agree with TRBD2. Germline-derived CDR1 and CDR2 are SGHVS and FNYEAQ. With 10 bases clipped from V and 5 bases from J, the junction kept 7 bases outside the gene matches. The CDR3 is made up of 14 amino acids. CDR3 nucleotide sequence: TGTGCCACTGTTCCGGGACTAGCGGACAATGAGCAGTTCTTC. This translates into CATVPGLADNEQFF. Based on the CDR3 plus reference TRBV7-6 and TRBJ2-1, the full variable domain is GAGVSQSPRYKVTKRGQDVALRCDPISGHVSLYWYRQALGQGPEFLTYFNYEAQQDKSGLPNDRFSAERPEGSISTLTIQRTEQRDSAMYRCATVPGLADNEQFFGPGTRLTVL.

A note on this clone: Germline is not matched at one junction end, which may reflect a read error. CDR3 bases: TGTGCTAGCAGCCGTAACAGGGGGCTAGGGGAAAAACTGTTTTTT. Translated, it gives CASSRNRGLGEKLFF. This sequence joins TRBV7-7 and TRBJ1-4; TRBD1 agrees at 9 bases. The CDR3 contains 15 residues. The V gene's germline CDR1 is SSHAT and CDR2 FNYEAQ (reference sequence).

This chain uses TRBV29-1 with TRBJ2-1, with 11 bases matching TRBD2. V was pared by 6 bases and J by 6 bases, with 4 bases of the junction left unmatched. Germline loops: CDR1 SQVTM, CDR2 ANQGSEA. The length of the CDR3 is 13 residues. The CDR3 spells CSVRLAGPNEQFF. The CDR3 nucleotides read TGCAGCGTGAGACTAGCGGGACCCAATGAGCAGTTCTTC.

J is TRBJ2-3 and V is TRBV5-1; 8 bases agree with TRBD2. The germline V gene encodes CDR1 SGHRS and CDR2 YFSETQ. V lost 4 bases and J lost 0; bases outside the gene matches: 4. The CDR3 contains 15 residues. The chain's CDR3 is CASSRSGRSTDTQYF. In DNA, the CDR3 is TGCGCCAGCAGCAGGAGCGGGAGAAGCACAGATACGCAGTATTTT.

The chain has TRBV4-1 and TRBJ2-3; D is ambiguous. The CDR3 is 14 residues long. CDR1 MGHRA and CDR2 YSYEKL come from the germline V gene. Trimming removed 1 base from V and 4 bases from J, with 9 bases in between. The CDR3 nucleotides read TGCGCCAGCAGCCAAGTTCCGACCTCAGATACGCAGTATTTT. Translating it yields CASSQVPTSDTQYF.

The CDR3 nucleotides are TGTGCCAGCAGTTCAGCGGGAGCGGACGGGGAGCTGTTTTTT. Amino acid sequence: CASSSAGADGELFF. This rearrangement joins TRBV2 to TRBJ2-2; TRBD2 matches at 8 bases. Germline loops: CDR1 SNHLY, CDR2 FYNNEI. The CDR3 totals 14 residues. With 5 bases clipped from V and 7 bases from J, the junction kept 6 bases outside the gene matches.

The gene calls are TRBV7-6 and TRBJ2-5, with TRBD1 identical over 7 bases. V lost 0 bases and J lost 2; bases outside the gene matches: 3. The CDR3 sequence is 15 residues long. The germline CDR1 and CDR2 sequences are SGHVS and FNYEAQ. The CDR3 spells CASSLAWTGQETQYF. CDR3 sequence (DNA): TGTGCCAGCAGCTTAGCTTGGACAGGACAAGAGACCCAGTACTTC.

Here the CDR3 DNA reads TGCAGCGTTGGGGGGATGAGGGAGACCCAAGAGACCCAGTACTTC. Its protein product is CSVGGMRETQETQYF. The V and J genes are TRBV29-1 and TRBJ2-5; D may correspond to TRBD1 or TRBD2 (5 bases each). The ends were cut back, 4 bases at V and 1 base at J, with 16 bases in the middle. Germline values: CDR1 SQVTM, CDR2 ANQGSEA. The CDR3 has 15 residues.

The genes are TRBV5-1 and TRBJ1-2; D not certain. CDR3 length equals 13 residues. CDR1 is SGHRS, CDR2 YFSETQ, per germline. Trimming cost V 4 bases and J 7 bases, with 14 bases left between them. For the CDR3, the DNA is TGCGCCAGCAGCCCACGGATCGGGGTTGGCTACACCTTC. This encodes CASSPRIGVGYTF.

The genes are TRBV6-1 and TRBJ2-3; 7 bases fit TRBD2. The CDR3 length is 15 residues. V trimming: 7 bases; J trimming: 2 bases; junction bases outside the gene matches: 9. Germline CDR1 is MNHNS and CDR2 is SASEGT. DNA for the CDR3: TGTGCCAGCATTGACCGGCTAGCGGCCACAGATACGCAGTATTTT. This translates into CASIDRLAATDTQYF.

The rearrangement joins TRBV9 to TRBJ2-5; possibly TRBD1 for D (5 bases). V lost 3 bases and J 2 bases, leaving 11 bases between the germline ends. The CDR3 spans 14 residues. CDR1 is SGDLS, CDR2 YYNGEE, per germline. This CDR3 reads CASSASGMQETQYF. The CDR3 coding sequence is TGTGCCAGCAGCGCATCAGGGATGCAAGAGACCCAGTACTTC.

About this clone itself: The sample carries other DNA sequences with the same CDR3. The J gene is TRBJ1-1, the V gene TRBV15; D is undetermined. The V gene lost 0 bases and the J gene lost 1 base, with 3 bases spanning the gap. Germline CDR1 reads LNHNV; CDR2 reads YYDKDF (reference sequence). The CDR3 runs to 13 residues. CDR3 DNA: TGTGCCACCAGCAGAGACAGGAACACTGAAGCTTTCTTT. Amino acid sequence: CATSRDRNTEAFF.

This chain links TRBV18 with TRBJ1-3; tentative D call: TRBD1 (5 bases). Germline loops: CDR1 KGHSH, CDR2 LQKENI. The CDR3 consists of 15 residues. With 3 bases removed from V and 0 bases from J, the gap between germline ends came to 9 bases. CDR3 nucleotides: TGTGCCAGCTCACCTTCCGGGGGCTCTGGAAACACCATATATTTT. It translates to CASSPSGGSGNTIYF.